The next 17 T cell receptor beta chains were all read from a single sample in a study of blood T cell repertoires in COVID-19. Clones were sequenced by immunoSEQ multiplex PCR, and TCRdb holds only the in-frame ones, with some missing. The repertoire holds about 200,000 clones, with roughly 80% as singletons. Input material: peripheral blood. These TCRs come from a human donor in a cohort sampled during active COVID-19.

The rearrangement joins TRBV19 to TRBJ1-5; weak D call: TRBD1 (6 bases). CDR1 is LNHDA and CDR2 is SQIVND in the germline V gene (reference sequence). V was clipped by 4 bases and J by 0 bases, with 16 bases between them. The CDR3 contains 17 residues. The CDR3 DNA sequence: TGTGCCAGTAGTACGAAGGACAGTACGTATAGCAATCAGCCCCAGCATTTT. Protein product: CASSTKDSTYSNQPQHF.

The chain is built from TRBV3-1 (or the pseudogene TRBV3-2) and TRBJ1-4; 7 bases agree with TRBD1. Germline V lookup: CDR1 LGHDT, CDR2 YNNKEL (reference sequence). The V gene end was trimmed by 1 base and the J gene end by 8 bases; junction bases not matched to a gene: 10. The CDR3 has 16 residues. The CDR3 DNA follows: TGTGCCAGCAGCCAAGTAGGCAGTAGGGGGCAAGAAAAACTGTTTTTT. Translated, it gives CASSQVGSRGQEKLFF.

This clone was seen a handful of times. The chain uses TRBV19 and TRBJ1-1; no clear D. The CDR3 consists of 15 residues. The germline gives CDR1 LNHDA, CDR2 SQIVND (reference sequence). V lost 6 bases, J lost 0 bases, and 14 bases lay in between. CDR3 nucleotides: TGTGCCAGTAGACTCAGGCGAAAAATGAACACTGAAGCTTTCTTT. It specifies CASRLRRKMNTEAFF.

A single count supports this clone. This chain links TRBV7-9 with TRBJ2-5; maybe TRBD2 (6 bases). Looked up from germline, CDR1 is SEHNR and CDR2 is FQNEAQ (reference sequence). The CDR3 contains 13 residues. The germline V and J ends were trimmed by 2 bases and 3 bases, with 7 bases remaining between them. Written as DNA, the CDR3 is TGTGCCAGCAGCTTATCGGGAGAAGAGACCCAGTACTTC. This gives the protein CASSLSGEETQYF.

The V and J genes are TRBV4-3 and TRBJ2-1; D may be TRBD2 (6 bases). Deletions cut 0 bases from V and 7 bases from J, with 16 bases between. The V gene's germline CDR1 is LGHNA and CDR2 YSLEER. The CDR3 covers 16 residues. CDR3 in amino acids: CASSQDRRGLWNEQFF. The CDR3 DNA reads TGCGCCAGCAGCCAAGATAGGAGGGGACTCTGGAATGAGCAGTTCTTC.

This chain uses TRBV9 with TRBJ2-7, with TRBD2 matching over 14 bases. J lost 12 bases, V lost 3 bases, and 5 bases had no gene match. The CDR3 totals 13 residues. The germline gives CDR1 SGDLS, CDR2 YYNGEE. The CDR3 is CASSAGTSGRPYF. Here the CDR3 DNA reads TGTGCCAGCAGCGCCGGGACTAGCGGGAGACCGTACTTC. Full variable domain (remainder filled in from reference TRBV9 and TRBJ2-7): DSGVTQTPKHLITATGQRVTLRCSPRSGDLSVYWYQQSLDQGLQFLIQYYNGEERAKGNILERFSAQQFPDLHSELNLSSLELGDSALYFCASSAGTSGRPYFGPGTRLTVT.

The rearrangement links TRBV30 to TRBJ2-1; 7 bases line up with TRBD1. The CDR3 runs to 14 residues. The germline CDR1 and CDR2 sequences are GTSNPN and SVGIG (reference sequence). V shed 5 bases and J 7 bases; nucleotides not matched to a gene: 11. The CDR3 sequence is CAWHTGVLMNEQFF. The CDR3, as DNA: TGTGCCTGGCACACAGGGGTTTTGATGAATGAGCAGTTCTTC.

The chain has TRBV6-6 and TRBJ1-4; 8 bases match TRBD1. Germline V CDR1 and CDR2: MNHNY, SVGAGI (reference sequence). The junction had 13 bases not matched to a gene; V was cut back by 5 bases and J by 2 bases. This CDR3 has 18 residues. The CDR3 DNA sequence: TGTGCCAGCAGTCCAGCAGGGACAGGAAGGACTACTAATGAAAAACTGTTTTTT. Protein product: CASSPAGTGRTTNEKLFF.

The chain recombines TRBV19 with TRBJ1-1; perhaps TRBD1 as D (6 bases). The CDR3 has 16 amino acids. CDR1 LNHDA and CDR2 SQIVND come from the germline V gene (reference sequence). V lost 4 bases and J lost 2, with 17 bases in between. The CDR3 nucleotides read TGTGCCAGTAGTACTCCCCGGCAGGGGAAAAACACTGAAGCTTTCTTT. Residues: CASSTPRQGKNTEAFF.

The V call is TRBV28, the J call TRBJ1-1; D may be TRBD1 (6 bases). CDR3 size: 13 residues. Germline values: CDR1 MDHEN, CDR2 SYDVKM. V lost 5 bases, J lost 3 bases, and 10 bases lay in between. The CDR3 nucleotides are TGTGCCAGCAGTACCGGACAGTACACTGAAGCTTTCTTT. Translated: CASSTGQYTEAFF.

The rearrangement uses TRBV2 and TRBJ2-4; perhaps TRBD2 as D (6 bases). The CDR3 extends over 16 amino acids. Germline CDR1 and CDR2: SNHLY and FYNNEI. The V end was cut by 3 bases, the J end by 0 bases, with 12 bases between. In DNA form, the CDR3 reads TGTGCCAGCAGTGACCCAGGAGGGTTAGCCAAAAACATTCAGTACTTC. Translating it yields CASSDPGGLAKNIQYF.

The chain carries TRBV27 and TRBJ2-1; tentative D call: TRBD2 (5 bases). Deletions cut 6 bases from V and 4 bases from J, with 16 bases between. Germline V gene lookup returns CDR1 MNHEY and CDR2 SMNVEV (reference sequence). The CDR3 length is 15 residues. CDR3 sequence reads: CASRIQAAPYNEQFF. The CDR3 DNA reads TGTGCCAGCAGGATACAAGCGGCACCTTACAATGAGCAGTTCTTC.

This chain connects TRBV7-9 to TRBJ2-1, with 12 nucleotides matching TRBD2. This CDR3 region has 16 residues. The V and J ends lost 5 bases and 2 bases, in that order; junction bases with no gene match: 4. Germline V gives CDR1 SEHNR, CDR2 FQNEAQ (reference sequence). CDR3 DNA: TGTGCCAGCAGCCCTCTAGCGGGGGGGACCTACAATGAGCAGTTCTTC. Translation: CASSPLAGGTYNEQFF.

V and J are TRBV12-5 and TRBJ2-2, with a weak D call TRBD2 (6 bases). This CDR3 has 16 amino acids. Germline V lookup: CDR1 LGHNT, CDR2 FRNRAP. Trimming removed 0 bases at V and 2 bases at J, with 10 bases between. The CDR3 region has the DNA TGTGCTAGTGGTTTGGTACGGGGGAAAAACACCGGGGAGCTGTTTTTT. Its translation is CASGLVRGKNTGELFF. Based on the CDR3 plus reference TRBV12-5 and TRBJ2-2, the full variable domain is DARVTQTPRHKVTEMGQEVTMRCQPILGHNTVFWYRQTMMQGLELLAYFRNRAPLDDSGMPKDRFSAEMPDATLATLKIQPSEPRDSAVYFCASGLVRGKNTGELFFGEGSRLTVL.

In this sample, this clone turned up a few times. The V call is TRBV6-5, the J call TRBJ2-1, with 10 bases identical to TRBD2. Trimming at V came to 8 bases and at J to 4 bases, leaving 8 bases not matched to a gene. The CDR3 is made up of 15 amino acids. Per germline, CDR1 MNHEY and CDR2 SVGAGI. CDR3 in amino acids: CASSRGAGGYNEQFF. The CDR3 nucleotides are TGTGCCAGCTCTAGGGGAGCGGGAGGGTACAATGAGCAGTTCTTC.

The chain joins TRBV9 to TRBJ2-1; weak D call: TRBD1 (6 bases). Germline V gene sequence: CDR1 SGDLS, CDR2 YYNGEE. The CDR3 runs 12 residues. Trimming took 6 bases from V and 8 from J, leaving 12 bases between them. The CDR3 region has the DNA TGTGCCAGCAACCGCTGGGGGCATGAGCAGTTCTTC. Translating gives CASNRWGHEQFF. The variable domain in full, with the rest retrieved from reference TRBV9 and TRBJ2-1, is DSGVTQTPKHLITATGQRVTLRCSPRSGDLSVYWYQQSLDQGLQFLIQYYNGEERAKGNILERFSAQQFPDLHSELNLSSLELGDSALYFCASNRWGHEQFFGPGTRLTVL.

In this sample, this clone turned up once. This chain connects TRBV9 to TRBJ2-3; 9 bases match TRBD1. CDR1 is SGDLS, CDR2 YYNGEE, per germline. The CDR3 length is 16 residues. V was clipped by 7 bases and J by 3 bases; unmatched bases: 12. The CDR3 nucleotides are TGTGCCAGCTCCGAGAGGGGACAGGGAGGGACAGATACGCAGTATTTT. As protein: CASSERGQGGTDTQYF.